This T cell receptor beta chain emerged from a study of blood T cell repertoires in COVID-19. Study-wide background: Sites in the United States, Italy and Spain provided acute and convalescent COVID-19 samples.

Generated by immunoSEQ multiplex PCR, the TCRdb table keeps only in-frame clones and is missing some. The repertoire holds about 270,000 clones, around 87% seen once, with 2.3% in the top ten. This CDR3 has 13 residues. Trimming shortened V by 8 bases and J by 6 bases, and 14 bases separated the two germline ends. Per germline, CDR1 MDHEN and CDR2 SYDVKM. The rearrangement joins TRBV28 to TRBJ1-5; a weak D match, TRBD1 (6 bases). The receptor comes from a woman in her 50s with acute or convalescent COVID-19. The sample taken for sequencing was peripheral blood. The CDR3 nucleotides are TGTGCCAGCCAAGGGGGGGGCGGTCAGCCCCAGCATTTT. Amino acid sequence: CASQGGGGQPQHF.